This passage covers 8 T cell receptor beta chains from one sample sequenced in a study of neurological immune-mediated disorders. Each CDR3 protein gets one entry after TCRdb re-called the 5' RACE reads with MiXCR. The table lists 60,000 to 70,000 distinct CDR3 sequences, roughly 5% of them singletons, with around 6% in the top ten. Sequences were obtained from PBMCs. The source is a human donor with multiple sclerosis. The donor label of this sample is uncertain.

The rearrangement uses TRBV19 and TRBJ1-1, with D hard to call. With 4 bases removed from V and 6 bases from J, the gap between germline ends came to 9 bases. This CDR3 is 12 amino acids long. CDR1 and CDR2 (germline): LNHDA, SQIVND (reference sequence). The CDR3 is CASSNGGPEAFF. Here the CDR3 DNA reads TGTGCCAGTAGTAATGGTGGGCCTGAAGCTTTCTTT.

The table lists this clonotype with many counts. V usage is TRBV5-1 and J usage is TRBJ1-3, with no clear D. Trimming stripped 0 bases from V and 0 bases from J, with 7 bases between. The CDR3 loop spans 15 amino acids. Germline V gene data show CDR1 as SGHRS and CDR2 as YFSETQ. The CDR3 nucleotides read TGCGCCAGCAGCTTGGAGGAGTTCTCTGGAAACACCATATATTTT. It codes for CASSLEEFSGNTIYF.

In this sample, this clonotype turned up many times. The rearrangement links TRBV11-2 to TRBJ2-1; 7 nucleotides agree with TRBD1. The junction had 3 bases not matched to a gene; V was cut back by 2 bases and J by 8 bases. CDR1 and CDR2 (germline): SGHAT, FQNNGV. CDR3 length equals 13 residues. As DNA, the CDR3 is TGTGCCAGCAGCTTATTGCAGGGGGATGAGCAGTTCTTC. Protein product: CASSLLQGDEQFF. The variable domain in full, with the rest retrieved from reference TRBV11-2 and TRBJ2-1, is EAGVAQSPRYKIIEKRQSVAFWCNPISGHATLYWYQQILGQGPKLLIQFQNNGVVDDSQLPKDRFSAERLKGVDSTLKIQPAKLEDSAVYLCASSLLQGDEQFFGPGTRLTVL.

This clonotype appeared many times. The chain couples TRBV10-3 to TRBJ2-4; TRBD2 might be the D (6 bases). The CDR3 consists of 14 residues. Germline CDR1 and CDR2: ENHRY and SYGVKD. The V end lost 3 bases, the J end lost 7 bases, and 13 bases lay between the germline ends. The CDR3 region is CAISDGSGGNIQYF. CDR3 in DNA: TGTGCCATCAGTGATGGCAGTGGGGGGAACATTCAGTACTTC.

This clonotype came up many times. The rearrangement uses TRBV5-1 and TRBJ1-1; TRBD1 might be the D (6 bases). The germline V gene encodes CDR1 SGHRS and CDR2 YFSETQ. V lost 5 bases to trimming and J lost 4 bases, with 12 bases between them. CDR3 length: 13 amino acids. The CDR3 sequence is CASRVDSFTEAFF. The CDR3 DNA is TGCGCCAGCAGAGTGGACAGCTTCACTGAAGCTTTCTTT.

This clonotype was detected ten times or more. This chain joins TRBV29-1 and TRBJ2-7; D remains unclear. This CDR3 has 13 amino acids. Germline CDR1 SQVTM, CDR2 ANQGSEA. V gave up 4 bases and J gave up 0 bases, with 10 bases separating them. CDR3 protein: CSVGVGSSYEQYF. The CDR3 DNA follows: TGCAGCGTTGGCGTGGGCAGCTCCTACGAGCAGTACTTC.

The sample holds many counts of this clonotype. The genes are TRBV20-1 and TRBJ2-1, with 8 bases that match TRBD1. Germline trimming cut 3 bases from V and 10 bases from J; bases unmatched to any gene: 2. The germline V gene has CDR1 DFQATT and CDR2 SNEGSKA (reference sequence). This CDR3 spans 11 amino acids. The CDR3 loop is CSASSGGEQFF. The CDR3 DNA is TGCAGTGCTAGCTCAGGGGGCGAGCAGTTCTTC.

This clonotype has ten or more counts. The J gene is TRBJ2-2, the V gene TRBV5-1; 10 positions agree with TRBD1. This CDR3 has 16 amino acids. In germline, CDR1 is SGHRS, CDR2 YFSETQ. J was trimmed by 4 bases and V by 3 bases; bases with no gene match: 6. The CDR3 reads CASSSDRGLATGELFF. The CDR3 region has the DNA TGCGCCAGCAGCTCCGACAGGGGGCTGGCCACCGGGGAGCTGTTTTTT.